Listed here are 28 T cell receptor beta chains from one sample, sequenced in a study of post-analysis software for immune sequencing data. The study's findings and limits: Roughly five TRBV segments occurring more often in patients than controls included TRBV5-6, TRBV5-1 and TRBV20-1.

Their antigens are not known. Researchers reported that TCR beta cDNA libraries carried unique molecular identifiers. Via MiXCR, TCRdb re-called the PCR reads, giving one row per CDR3 protein. The repertoire holds about 460,000 distinct CDR3 sequences, with roughly 46% as singletons. Sequenced material: blood. The source of these receptors is a girl aged 5 to 17 with multiple sclerosis.

This clonotype has a handful of counts. The chain has TRBV7-9 and TRBJ2-1; 10 bases match TRBD2. Trimming at V came to 2 bases and at J to 8 bases, leaving 6 bases not matched to a gene. In germline, CDR1 is SEHNR, CDR2 FQNEAQ (reference sequence). This CDR3 contains 15 residues. The CDR3 DNA reads TGTGCCAGCAGCTTACCTAGCGGGAGCTGGGATGAGCAGTTCTTC. Translating gives CASSLPSGSWDEQFF.

The chain carries TRBV12-3 or TRBV12-4 and TRBJ1-2; the match to TRBD1 covers 7 bases. The CDR3 runs to 13 residues. The trim removed 8 bases at V and 1 base at J, leaving 4 bases unmatched. The CDR3 nucleotides are TGTGCCAGCTCGGACAGGATTAACTATGGCTACACCTTC. Translated: CASSDRINYGYTF.

This clonotype was counted between two and nine times. The chain combines TRBV3-1 with TRBJ1-2, with TRBD1 matching 7 bases. Germline-derived CDR1 and CDR2 are LGHDT and YNNKEL (reference sequence). The CDR3 runs 14 residues. V lost 3 bases, J lost 7 bases, and 8 bases stayed unmatched. Here the CDR3 DNA reads TGTGCCAGCAGCCATAAGACAGGGTCGGCTGGCTACACCTTC. Translation gives CASSHKTGSAGYTF.

Here the CDR3 DNA reads TGCAGTGCTACAGACCGATGGGGATGGGAGACTGAAGCTTTCTTT. This translates into CSATDRWGWETEAFF. This sequence joins TRBV20-1 and TRBJ1-1, with unresolved D. Germline V lookup: CDR1 DFQATT, CDR2 SNEGSKA (reference sequence). Trimming left V 4 bases short and J 5 bases short, with 20 bases between. This CDR3 region has 15 residues.

This clonotype was observed a few times. The chain links TRBV27 to TRBJ2-7; 9 bases map to TRBD1. Trimming took 6 bases from V and 3 from J; bases not matched to a gene: 6. This CDR3 has 14 amino acids. Germline V gene data show CDR1 as MNHEY and CDR2 as SMNVEV (reference sequence). CDR3 DNA: TGTGCCAGCAGCATGACAGGGGGGGGCTACGAGCAGTACTTC. As protein: CASSMTGGGYEQYF.

In this sample, this clonotype turned up a few times. This sequence joins TRBV28 and TRBJ2-3; D possibly corresponds to TRBD1 (5 bases). The CDR3 is 14 residues long. Trimming stripped 3 bases from V and 0 bases from J, with 7 bases between. From germline, CDR1 is MDHEN and CDR2 SYDVKM. The CDR3 DNA reads TGTGCCAGCAGTTTGGGGCGCAGCACAGATACGCAGTATTTT. Its translation is CASSLGRSTDTQYF. The variable domain in full, with the rest retrieved from reference TRBV28 and TRBJ2-3, is DVKVTQSSRYLVKRTGEKVFLECVQDMDHENMFWYRQDPGLGLRLIYFSYDVKMKEKGDIPEGYSVSREKKERFSLILESASTNQTSMYLCASSLGRSTDTQYFGPGTRLTVL.

The J gene is TRBJ2-7, the V gene TRBV21-1; the table names TRBD2, a call not compared with the DNA. TRBV21-1 is reported as a pseudogene. This CDR3 has 14 amino acids. As DNA, the CDR3 is TGTGCCAGCCCTCAGATGGGGAAGGCGTACGAGCAGTACTTC. It yields the protein CASPQMGKAYEQYF.

The chain links TRBV20-1 to TRBJ2-1, with 11 positions matching TRBD2. This CDR3 spans 15 amino acids. Germline V gene data show CDR1 as DFQATT and CDR2 as SNEGSKA (reference sequence). Trimming took 5 bases from V and 4 from J; bases not matched to a gene: 7. CDR3 loop: CSAPDSGRAYNEQFF. CDR3 nucleotide sequence: TGCAGTGCTCCCGATAGCGGGAGGGCGTACAATGAGCAGTTCTTC.

The gene calls are TRBV12-3 or TRBV12-4 and TRBJ2-3; TRBD2 matches at 9 bases. After removal of 3 bases from V and 6 bases from J, the junction contained 7 bases not matched to a gene. This CDR3 region has 15 residues. CDR3 DNA: TGTGCCAGCAGTTTCCCAAGCGGGGGGCTTGATACGCAGTATTTT. It yields the protein CASSFPSGGLDTQYF.

V usage is TRBV3-1 and J usage is TRBJ1-6; D gene ambiguous. The V end was cut by 5 bases, the J end by 13 bases, with 12 bases between. The germline V gene encodes CDR1 LGHDT and CDR2 YNNKEL (reference sequence). CDR3 size: 12 residues. CDR3 residues: CASSSGGDPLHF. Here the CDR3 DNA reads TGTGCCAGCAGCTCTGGTGGCGATCCCCTCCACTTT.

This clonotype was seen a handful of times. V usage is TRBV20-1 and J usage is TRBJ2-4, with 9 positions matching TRBD1. Judging by the DNA end, TRBJ2-7 fits better; the J call may be wrong. Per germline, CDR1 DFQATT and CDR2 SNEGSKA (reference sequence). CDR3 size: 15 residues. CDR3 residues: CSARGDRAHPYEQYF. The CDR3 DNA sequence: TGCAGTGCTAGGGGGGACAGGGCCCATCCTTACGAGCAGTACTTC.

The J gene is TRBJ2-1, the V gene TRBV20-1; 7 bases align to TRBD2. The junction had 7 bases not matched to a gene; V was cut back by 1 base and J by 7 bases. Germline CDR1 reads DFQATT; CDR2 reads SNEGSKA (reference sequence). The CDR3 length is 14 residues. The CDR3 reads CSARVKGTTNEQFF. The CDR3 nucleotides read TGCAGTGCTAGAGTGAAGGGGACTACAAATGAGCAGTTCTTC.

CDR3 loop: CASSFRVGGVVYGYTF. The CDR3 nucleotides read TGTGCCAGCAGCTTCCGCGTGGGGGGTGTGGTCTATGGCTACACCTTC. This chain links TRBV7-2 with TRBJ1-2; maybe TRBD1 (5 bases). The germline V and J ends were trimmed by 3 bases and 4 bases, with 18 bases remaining between them. This CDR3 is built from 16 residues. From germline, CDR1 is SGHTA and CDR2 FQGNSA. Variable domain in full (rest from reference TRBV7-2 and TRBJ1-2): GAGVSQSPSNKVTEKGKDVELRCDPISGHTALYWYRQSLGQGLEFLIYFQGNSAPDKSGLPSDRFSAERTGGSVSTLTIQRTQQEDSAVYLCASSFRVGGVVYGYTFGSGTRLTVV.

The chain joins TRBV4-3 to TRBJ2-7; 8 nucleotides agree with TRBD2. The length of the CDR3 is 17 residues. From germline, CDR1 is LGHNA and CDR2 YSLEER. Germline trimming cut 0 bases from V and 1 base from J; bases unmatched to any gene: 8. In nucleotides, the CDR3 is TGCGCCAGCAGCCAAGATCTTGGAAGCGGGAGTTCCTACGAGCAGTACTTC. Encoded protein: CASSQDLGSGSSYEQYF.

This clonotype was counted between two and nine times. This chain joins TRBV5-1 and TRBJ2-1, with 7 positions matching TRBD2. V trimming: 0 bases; J trimming: 8 bases; junction bases outside the gene matches: 2. This CDR3 has 13 amino acids. Germline V CDR1 and CDR2: SGHRS, YFSETQ. This CDR3 reads CASSLVAGDEQFF. The CDR3, as DNA: TGCGCCAGCAGCTTGGTGGCGGGGGATGAGCAGTTCTTC. Combining the CDR3 with reference TRBV5-1 and TRBJ2-1 gives the whole variable domain KAGVTQTPRYLIKTRGQQVTLSCSPISGHRSVSWYQQTPGQGLQFLFEYFSETQRNKGNFPGRFSGRQFSNSRSEMNVSTLELGDSALYLCASSLVAGDEQFFGPGTRLTVL.

This clonotype was counted a few times. V is TRBV7-3 and J is TRBJ2-4; tentatively, D is TRBD2 (5 bases). The J call may be mistaken, given a closer DNA end match to TRBJ2-5. The germline V gene encodes CDR1 SGHTA and CDR2 FQGTGA. CDR3 length equals 13 residues. Here the CDR3 reads CASSLDAGETQYF. The CDR3 DNA reads TGTGCCAGCAGCTTAGATGCGGGAGAGACCCAGTACTTC.

This clonotype was recorded a few times. The chain couples TRBV7-2 to TRBJ2-1; a weak D match, TRBD2 (5 bases). The germline V and J ends were trimmed by 0 bases and 15 bases, with 15 bases remaining between them. This CDR3 comprises 13 residues. Germline V CDR1 and CDR2: SGHTA, FQGNSA. In nucleotides, the CDR3 is TGTGCCAGCAGCTTAGCGAGGCTAGCTGTTGGGTTCTTC. Translation gives CASSLARLAVGFF.

The chain combines TRBV7-2 with TRBJ2-1; 9 nucleotides line up with TRBD1. CDR1 is SGHTA, CDR2 FQGNSA, per germline. V shed 0 bases, J shed 4 bases, and the junction held 1 base outside the gene matches. The CDR3 contains 15 residues. The CDR3 here is CASSLAGQGYNEQFF. The CDR3, as DNA: TGTGCCAGCAGCTTAGCGGGACAGGGTTACAATGAGCAGTTCTTC.

The V and J genes are TRBV29-1 and TRBJ1-1; possible D gene TRBD1, 5 bases. This CDR3 spans 13 amino acids. V was clipped by 7 bases and J by 6 bases, with 18 bases between them. Germline CDR1 SQVTM, CDR2 ANQGSEA. For the CDR3, the DNA is TGCAGCGCCCCGACGGGTTGGGACGCTGAAGCTTTCTTT. This translates into CSAPTGWDAEAFF.

There are a few counts of this clonotype. The chain joins TRBV3-1 to TRBJ2-1, with no clear D. CDR3 size: 14 residues. CDR1 is LGHDT and CDR2 is YNNKEL in the germline V gene (reference sequence). V was shortened by 1 base and J by 7 bases, with 11 bases between the two germline ends. CDR3: CASSQVYRANEQFF. CDR3 bases: TGTGCCAGCAGCCAAGTCTACCGGGCGAATGAGCAGTTCTTC.

V and J are TRBV3-1 and TRBJ1-4; D is possibly TRBD1 (6 bases). Looked up from germline, CDR1 is LGHDT and CDR2 is YNNKEL (reference sequence). V was cut by 3 bases and J by 4 bases, with 15 bases left in between. The CDR3 is 16 residues long. The CDR3 DNA reads as TGTGCCAGCAGCCAGACCAACAGGGCTTATAATGAAAAACTGTTTTTT. This encodes CASSQTNRAYNEKLFF.

This clonotype was seen a handful of times. The chain couples TRBV19 to TRBJ2-7; no reliable D call. The DNA end favors TRBJ2-5, so the J call may be wrong. Germline lookup yields CDR1 LNHDA and CDR2 SQIVND (reference sequence). The CDR3 consists of 12 residues. CDR3 bases: TGTGCCAGTAGTATCCGGTCAGAGACCCAGTACTTC. As protein: CASSIRSETQYF.

The genes are TRBV28 and TRBJ2-4; D uncertain. This CDR3 region has 14 residues. Germline lookup yields CDR1 MDHEN and CDR2 SYDVKM. The V end was cut by 5 bases, the J end by 0 bases, with 8 bases between. The CDR3 nucleotides read TGTGCCAGCAGTCAGGCTGAAGCCAAAAACATTCAGTACTTC. This codes for CASSQAEAKNIQYF.

Concerning this clonotype itself: With a much larger clone just one base away, this may be a read error. This chain uses TRBV7-3 with TRBJ2-7, with D perhaps TRBD1 (6 bases). Germline loops: CDR1 SGHTA, CDR2 FQGTGA. CDR3 length: 13 residues. The CDR3 spells CTSSTDSTYEQYF. CDR3 bases: TGTACCAGCAGCACGGACAGCACCTACGAGCAGTACTTC.

On this clonotype: At one of its ends the junction is not consistent with the germline gene, which may arise from a read error. This chain connects TRBV5-1 to TRBJ2-3; no clear D gene. Per the germline V gene, CDR1 is SGHRS and CDR2 is YFSETQ. This CDR3 is 14 amino acids long. CDR3 nucleotides: TGCGCCGGCAGCCCGATCGGTAGCACAGATACGCAGTATTTT. It translates to CAGSPIGSTDTQYF.

As to this clonotype: The junction and the germline gene differ at one end; a read error may be behind it. This rearrangement joins TRBV5-1 to TRBJ2-1; no reliable D call. CDR1 and CDR2 (germline): SGHRS, YFSETQ. This CDR3 is built from 13 residues. The CDR3 region has the DNA TGCGCCAGCAACTTGGAAGGTTTCGATGAGCAGTTCTTC. As protein: CASNLEGFDEQFF.

This clonotype was picked up a small number of times. J is TRBJ2-7 and V is TRBV7-3; weak D call: TRBD2 (6 bases). The germline CDR1 and CDR2 sequences are SGHTA and FQGTGA. CDR3 length equals 15 residues. The V end lost 2 bases, the J end lost 5 bases, and 16 bases lay between the germline ends. The chain's CDR3 is CASSLSPGAGNEQYF. DNA of the CDR3: TGTGCCAGCAGCTTATCGCCCGGAGCGGGTAACGAGCAGTACTTC.

Here the CDR3 reads CASSLGSSNYEQFF. CDR3 in DNA: TGTGCCAGCAGCTTAGGGAGTAGCAACTACGAGCAGTTCTTC. The rearrangement uses TRBV7-2 and TRBJ2-1; D not resolved. V lost 1 base, J lost 10 bases, and 14 bases lay in between. Per the germline V gene, CDR1 is SGHTA and CDR2 is FQGNSA. CDR3 size: 14 residues.